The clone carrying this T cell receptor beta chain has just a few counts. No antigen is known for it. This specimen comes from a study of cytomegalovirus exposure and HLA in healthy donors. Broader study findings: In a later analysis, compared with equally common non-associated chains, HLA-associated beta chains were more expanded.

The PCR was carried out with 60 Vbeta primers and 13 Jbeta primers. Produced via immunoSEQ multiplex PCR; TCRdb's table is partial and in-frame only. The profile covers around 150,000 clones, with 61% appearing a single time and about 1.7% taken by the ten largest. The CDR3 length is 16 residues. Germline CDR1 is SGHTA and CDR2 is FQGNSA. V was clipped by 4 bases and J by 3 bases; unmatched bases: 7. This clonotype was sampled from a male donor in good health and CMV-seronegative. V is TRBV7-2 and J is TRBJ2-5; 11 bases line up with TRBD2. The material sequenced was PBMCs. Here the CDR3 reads CASSSPPGLAEETQYF. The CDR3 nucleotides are TGTGCCAGCAGCTCTCCTCCGGGACTAGCGGAAGAGACCCAGTACTTC.